This TCR beta chain is drawn from a study of cytomegalovirus exposure and HLA in healthy donors. General study results and limits: Equally common other TCR beta chains were less clonally expanded than HLA-associated ones, a later analysis found. Testing in vitro showed a few CMV-associated chains specific for CMV antigens.

Note on this clone: What it binds is unknown.

Germline V CDR1 and CDR2: MDHEN, SYDVKM. With V trimmed by 10 bases and J by 4 bases, 6 bases remained unmatched. The CDR3 has 12 amino acids. This PCR relied on a set of 60 Vbeta primers and 13 Jbeta primers. Libraries were prepared by immunoSEQ multiplex PCR; TCRdb keeps only in-frame clonotypes and omits some of them. The top ten hold approximately 7.2% of the sample, which has 150,000 or so clones, roughly 80% seen once. This TCR derives from a male donor in good health and CMV-seronegative. The specimen was PBMCs. The chain carries TRBV28 and TRBJ2-5; 7 nucleotides agree with TRBD1. The CDR3 coding sequence is TGTGCCATCTCGGACAGGAGAGAGACCCAGTACTTC. Encoded protein: CAISDRRETQYF.